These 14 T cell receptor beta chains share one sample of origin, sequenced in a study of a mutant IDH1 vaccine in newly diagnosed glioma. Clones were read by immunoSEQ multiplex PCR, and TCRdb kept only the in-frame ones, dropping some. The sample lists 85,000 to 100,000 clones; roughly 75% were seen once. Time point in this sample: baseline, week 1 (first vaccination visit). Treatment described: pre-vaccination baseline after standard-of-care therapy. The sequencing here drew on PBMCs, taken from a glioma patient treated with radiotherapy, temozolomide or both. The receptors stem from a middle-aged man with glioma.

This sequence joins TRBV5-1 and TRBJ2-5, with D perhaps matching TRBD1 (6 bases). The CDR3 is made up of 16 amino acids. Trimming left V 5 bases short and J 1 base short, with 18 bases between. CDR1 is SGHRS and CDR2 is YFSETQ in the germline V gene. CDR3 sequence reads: CASSNGQPTPQETQYF. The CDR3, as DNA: TGCGCCAGCAGTAACGGACAGCCTACACCCCAAGAGACCCAGTACTTC.

CDR3 sequence reads: CASSPPTDRGTGELFF. CDR3 nucleotides: TGTGCCAGCTCACCCCCGACCGACCGAGGCACCGGGGAGCTGTTTTTT. The chain employs TRBV18 and TRBJ2-2, with D uncertain. The V and J ends lost 3 bases and 4 bases respectively, with 15 bases between them. Germline CDR1 reads KGHSH; CDR2 reads LQKENI. The CDR3 contains 16 residues.

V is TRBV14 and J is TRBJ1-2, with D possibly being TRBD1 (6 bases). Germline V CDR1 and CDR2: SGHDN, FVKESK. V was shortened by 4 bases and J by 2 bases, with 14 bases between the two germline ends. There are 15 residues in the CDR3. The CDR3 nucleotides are TGTGCCAGCAGCCGGGACACCTTTTCGAACTATGGCTACACCTTC. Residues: CASSRDTFSNYGYTF.

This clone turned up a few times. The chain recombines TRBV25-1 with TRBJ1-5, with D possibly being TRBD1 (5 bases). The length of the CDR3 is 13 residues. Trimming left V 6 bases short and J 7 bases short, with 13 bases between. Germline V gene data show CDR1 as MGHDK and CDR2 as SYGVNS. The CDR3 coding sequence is TGTGCCAGCAGCGGGCAGGGTGGCCAGCCCCAGCATTTT. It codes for CASSGQGGQPQHF. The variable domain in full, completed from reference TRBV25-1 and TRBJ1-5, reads EADIYQTPRYLVIGTGKKITLECSQTMGHDKMYWYQQDPGMELHLIHYSYGVNSTEKGDLSSESTVSRIRTEHFPLTLESARPSHTSQYLCASSGQGGQPQHFGDGTRLSIL.

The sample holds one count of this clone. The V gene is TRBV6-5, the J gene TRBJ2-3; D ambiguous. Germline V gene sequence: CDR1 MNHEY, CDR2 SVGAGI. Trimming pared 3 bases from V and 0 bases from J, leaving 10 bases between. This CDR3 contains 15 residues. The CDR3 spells CASSYSSTSTDTQYF. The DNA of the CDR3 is TGTGCCAGCAGTTATTCGAGTACCAGCACAGATACGCAGTATTTT.

Here the CDR3 reads CASSPPEGQPQHF. CDR3 DNA sequence: TGTGCCAGCAGCCCGCCGGAGGGACAGCCCCAGCATTTT. This chain links TRBV7-9 with TRBJ1-5, with D uncertain. Per the germline V gene, CDR1 is SEHNR and CDR2 is FQNEAQ (reference sequence). The ends were cut back, 5 bases at V and 7 bases at J, with 12 bases in the middle. The CDR3 has 13 residues.

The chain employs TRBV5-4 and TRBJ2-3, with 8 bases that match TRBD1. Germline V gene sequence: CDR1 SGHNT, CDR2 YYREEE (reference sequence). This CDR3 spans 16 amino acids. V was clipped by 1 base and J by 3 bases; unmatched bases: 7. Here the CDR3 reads CASSLSGGRVTDTQYF. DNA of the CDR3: TGTGCCAGCAGCTTGTCAGGGGGCCGGGTGACAGATACGCAGTATTTT.

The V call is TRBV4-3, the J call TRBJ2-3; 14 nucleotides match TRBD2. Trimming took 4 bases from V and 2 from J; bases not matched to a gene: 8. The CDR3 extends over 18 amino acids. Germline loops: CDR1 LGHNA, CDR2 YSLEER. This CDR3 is CASSLGLAGGGLTDTQYF. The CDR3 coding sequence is TGCGCCAGCAGCCTCGGACTAGCGGGAGGCGGGCTCACAGATACGCAGTATTTT.

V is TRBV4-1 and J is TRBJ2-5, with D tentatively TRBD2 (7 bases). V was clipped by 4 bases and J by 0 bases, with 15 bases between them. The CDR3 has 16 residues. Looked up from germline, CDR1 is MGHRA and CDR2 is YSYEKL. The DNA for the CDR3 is TGCGCCAGCAGCCCCTGGGGAGGGGGGTACCAAGAGACCCAGTACTTC. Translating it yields CASSPWGGGYQETQYF.

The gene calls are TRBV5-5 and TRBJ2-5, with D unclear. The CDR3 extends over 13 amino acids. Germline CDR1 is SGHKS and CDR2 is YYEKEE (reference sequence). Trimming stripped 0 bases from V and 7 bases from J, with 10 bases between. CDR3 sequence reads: CASSLEEGTTQYF. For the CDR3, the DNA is TGTGCCAGCAGCTTGGAGGAAGGTACGACCCAGTACTTC.

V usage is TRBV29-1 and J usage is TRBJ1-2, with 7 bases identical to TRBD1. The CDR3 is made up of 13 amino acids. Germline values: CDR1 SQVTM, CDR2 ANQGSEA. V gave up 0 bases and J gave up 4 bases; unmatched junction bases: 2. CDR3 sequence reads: CSVEDRGLYGYTF. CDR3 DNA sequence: TGCAGCGTTGAAGATAGGGGGCTCTATGGCTACACCTTC.

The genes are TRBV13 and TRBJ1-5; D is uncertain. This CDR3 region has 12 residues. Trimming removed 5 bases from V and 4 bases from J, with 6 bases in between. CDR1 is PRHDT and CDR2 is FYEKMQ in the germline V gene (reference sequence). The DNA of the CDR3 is TGTGCCAGCAGCCGAGAGAATCAGCCCCAGCATTTT. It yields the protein CASSRENQPQHF.

The CDR3 DNA reads TGTGCCAGCAGCTTAGCGGCGGGACAGGGGACATATTACGAGCAGTACTTC. Translated, it gives CASSLAAGQGTYYEQYF. The genes are TRBV7-6 and TRBJ2-7; 10 nucleotides match TRBD1. Germline V gives CDR1 SGHVS, CDR2 FNYEAQ. The CDR3 contains 17 residues. After removal of 0 bases from V and 4 bases from J, the junction contained 9 bases not matched to a gene.

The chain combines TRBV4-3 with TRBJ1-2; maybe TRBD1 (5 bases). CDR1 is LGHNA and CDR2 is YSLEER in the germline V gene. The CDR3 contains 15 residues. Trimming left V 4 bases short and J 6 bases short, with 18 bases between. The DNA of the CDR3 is TGCGCCAGCAGCCGAAACCGGGACTCCGGGAATGGCTACACCTTC. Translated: CASSRNRDSGNGYTF.